Following are 23 T cell receptor beta chains from one sample sequenced in a study of blood T cell repertoires in COVID-19. The data were produced by immunoSEQ multiplex PCR, yet TCRdb's version contains in-frame clones alone and is incomplete. The table lists more than 20,000 clones, approximately 81% of them singletons. Material: peripheral blood. The receptors shown here come from a man aged 50-59 years with active or convalescent COVID-19.

The chain uses TRBV6-5 and TRBJ2-3; unclear D gene. Trimming took off 6 bases at V and 6 bases at J, with 7 bases between the two ends. CDR1 and CDR2 (germline): MNHEY, SVGAGI. This CDR3 region has 11 residues. Here the CDR3 reads CASRLYDTQYF. The CDR3 DNA reads TGTGCCAGCAGACTCTACGATACGCAGTATTTT.

This CDR3 reads CASSVGQGALRGYTF. The CDR3 DNA sequence: TGTGCCAGCAGTGTCGGACAGGGGGCCCTGCGCGGCTACACCTTC. This rearrangement joins TRBV6-6 to TRBJ1-2; 11 bases line up with TRBD1. This CDR3 has 15 amino acids. Germline V gives CDR1 MNHNY, CDR2 SVGAGI (reference sequence). With 5 bases clipped from V and 8 bases from J, the junction kept 10 bases outside the gene matches.

This chain connects TRBV5-1 to TRBJ2-7, with TRBD1 matching 8 bases. CDR1 is SGHRS and CDR2 is YFSETQ in the germline V gene. The CDR3 contains 14 residues. Germline trimming cut 4 bases from V and 2 bases from J; bases unmatched to any gene: 5. CDR3 bases: TGCGCCAGCAGCAACGGACAGGGCGCCTACGAGCAGTACTTC. Translating it yields CASSNGQGAYEQYF.

The chain links TRBV12-2 to TRBJ2-4; TRBD1 was called by the table and not checked on the DNA. TRBV12-2 is a listed pseudogene. The CDR3 contains 13 residues. The DNA of the CDR3 is TGTGCAAGTCGCTTTTCAGGGGGGAACATTCAGTACTTC. It is translated as CASRFSGGNIQYF.

The chain recombines TRBV10-3 with TRBJ2-2, with D possibly TRBD1 on 6 matching bases. Germline V gives CDR1 ENHRY, CDR2 SYGVKD. The CDR3 sequence is 14 residues long. The germline V and J ends were trimmed by 0 bases and 4 bases, with 6 bases remaining between them. The CDR3 region is CAISESGGTGELFF. CDR3 nucleotides: TGTGCCATCAGTGAGTCAGGGGGCACCGGGGAGCTGTTTTTT.

The rearrangement uses TRBV15 and TRBJ2-1, with D possibly TRBD1 on 5 matching bases. Per germline, CDR1 LNHNV and CDR2 YYDKDF (reference sequence). This CDR3 has 17 residues. Trimming cost V 0 bases and J 7 bases, with 19 bases left between them. The chain's CDR3 is CATSRDRLMYKGNEQFF. The CDR3 bases are TGTGCCACCAGCAGAGATCGGCTTATGTACAAGGGGAATGAGCAGTTCTTC.

This clone was recorded a few times. The chain is built from TRBV5-1 and TRBJ1-1; TRBD1 might be the D (6 bases). This CDR3 is built from 15 residues. Per germline, CDR1 SGHRS and CDR2 YFSETQ. V lost 5 bases and J lost 5, with 19 bases in between. For the CDR3, the DNA is TGCGCCAGCAGGGGCCCAACAGGGCTCGAGACTGAAGCTTTCTTT. Residues: CASRGPTGLETEAFF.

This clone was seen more than once but under ten times. V usage is TRBV7-9 and J usage is TRBJ2-5, with 11 bases aligning to TRBD2. Germline V CDR1 and CDR2: SEHNR, FQNEAQ (reference sequence). The CDR3 totals 14 residues. V was pared by 4 bases and J by 5 bases, with 3 bases of the junction left unmatched. CDR3 sequence (DNA): TGTGCCAGCAGCTCAAGGACTAGCGGGGAGACCCAGTACTTC. It codes for CASSSRTSGETQYF.

The chain combines TRBV28 with TRBJ1-1; D is unresolved. V lost 3 bases and J lost 0, with 8 bases in between. The CDR3 spans 14 residues. Per germline, CDR1 MDHEN and CDR2 SYDVKM. The CDR3 DNA reads TGTGCCAGCAGTTTTGAGCTCATGAACACTGAAGCTTTCTTT. It specifies CASSFELMNTEAFF.

The chain recombines TRBV19 with TRBJ1-5; D might be TRBD1 (6 bases). Trimming shortened V by 9 bases and J by 6 bases, and 12 bases separated the two germline ends. The CDR3 is 12 residues long. Germline CDR1 LNHDA, CDR2 SQIVND (reference sequence). Here the CDR3 DNA reads TGTGCCAGCTCCCCAGGGGTTCAGCCCCAGCATTTT. It codes for CASSPGVQPQHF.

This chain connects TRBV10-2 to TRBJ2-1, with D unclear. Germline V gene sequence: CDR1 WSHSY, CDR2 SAAADI. The CDR3 has 11 residues. The V end lost 5 bases, the J end lost 5 bases, and 4 bases lay between the germline ends. CDR3: CASSPDNEQFF. The CDR3 nucleotides are TGCGCCAGCAGTCCCGACAATGAGCAGTTCTTC.

The rearrangement links TRBV14 to TRBJ1-2, with D possibly TRBD1 on 5 matching bases. The V end was cut by 3 bases, the J end by 0 bases, with 14 bases between. The CDR3 is 16 residues long. Germline values: CDR1 SGHDN, CDR2 FVKESK. CDR3 nucleotides: TGTGCCAGCAGCCACAGTTACAGGACGCCTAACTATGGCTACACCTTC. This gives the protein CASSHSYRTPNYGYTF. The full variable domain, its missing parts supplied by reference TRBV14 and TRBJ1-2, is EAGVTQFPSHSVIEKGQTVTLRCDPISGHDNLYWYRRVMGKEIKFLLHFVKESKQDESGMPNNRFLAERTGGTYSTLKVQPAELEDSGVYFCASSHSYRTPNYGYTFGSGTRLTVV.

This clone was detected only a few times. The chain carries TRBV7-9 and TRBJ1-4; 7 bases fit TRBD1. Germline V gene data show CDR1 as SEHNR and CDR2 as FQNEAQ (reference sequence). This CDR3 has 16 amino acids. V was pared by 3 bases and J by 4 bases, with 8 bases of the junction left unmatched. The CDR3 DNA follows: TGTGCCAGCAGCTTCCCCCGGACAGGTGGTAATGAAAAACTGTTTTTT. It specifies CASSFPRTGGNEKLFF. Full variable domain (outside the CDR3, taken from reference TRBV7-9 and TRBJ1-4): DTGVSQNPRHKITKRGQNVTFRCDPISEHNRLYWYRQTLGQGPEFLTYFQNEAQLEKSRLLSDRFSAERPKGSFSTLEIQRTEQGDSAMYLCASSFPRTGGNEKLFFGSGTQLSVL.

V is TRBV5-6 and J is TRBJ2-7; 8 nucleotides align to TRBD1. The germline V gene encodes CDR1 SGHDT and CDR2 YYEEEE. The CDR3 length is 16 residues. J was trimmed by 6 bases and V by 3 bases; bases with no gene match: 14. DNA for the CDR3: TGTGCCAGCAGCTCCAGTCGGACAGGGATAGGAGGCGAGCAGTACTTC. This translates into CASSSSRTGIGGEQYF. The whole variable domain, filled in from reference TRBV5-6 and TRBJ2-7, reads DAGVTQSPTHLIKTRGQQVTLRCSPKSGHDTVSWYQQALGQGPQFIFQYYEEEERQRGNFPDRFSGHQFPNYSSELNVNALLLGDSALYLCASSSSRTGIGGEQYFGPGTRLTVT.

V is TRBV5-4 and J is TRBJ2-5; 8 nucleotides align to TRBD1. The CDR3 has 16 amino acids. From germline, CDR1 is SGHNT and CDR2 YYREEE (reference sequence). V lost 6 bases, J lost 3 bases, and 13 bases stayed unmatched. In nucleotides, the CDR3 is TGTGCCAGCACCTACGATCAACAGGGGGGAAAAGAGACCCAGTACTTC. This codes for CASTYDQQGGKETQYF.

The chain combines TRBV5-1 with TRBJ1-1; D might be TRBD1 (5 bases). This CDR3 has 14 residues. In germline, CDR1 is SGHRS, CDR2 YFSETQ. Trimming shortened V by 2 bases and J by 12 bases, and 20 bases separated the two germline ends. The CDR3 DNA reads as TGCGCCAGCAGCTTCCGCCAACGACAGCAAGAGACTTTCTTT. As protein: CASSFRQRQQETFF.

This chain joins TRBV6-5 and TRBJ2-7; D ambiguous. CDR3 length equals 16 residues. Between the trimmed V and J ends, which lost 0 bases and 0 bases, there was a span of 12 bases. Germline CDR1 is MNHEY and CDR2 is SVGAGI. Here the CDR3 reads CASSYSIFGSSYEQYF. CDR3 bases: TGTGCCAGCAGTTACTCGATTTTTGGCAGCTCCTACGAGCAGTACTTC.

The chain recombines TRBV29-1 with TRBJ2-7, with a possible D match to TRBD2 (7 bases). The CDR3 has 15 amino acids. CDR1 SQVTM and CDR2 ANQGSEA come from the germline V gene. Between the trimmed V and J ends, which lost 6 bases and 6 bases, there was a span of 24 bases. CDR3 in DNA: TGCAGCGTGGACCGGGGGGACACCCTCCTCGGCGAGCAGTACTTC. Protein product: CSVDRGDTLLGEQYF.

This clone has a handful of counts. This chain connects TRBV4-2 to TRBJ2-2; D unresolved. CDR1 is LGHNA, CDR2 YNFKEQ, per germline. The V and J ends lost 4 bases and 8 bases respectively, with 5 bases between them. The CDR3 totals 11 residues. DNA for the CDR3: TGTGCCAGCAGCCCAGCGGGGGAGCTGTTTTTT. Its translation is CASSPAGELFF.

The chain carries TRBV4-1 and TRBJ1-2; TRBD1 might be the D (5 bases). Per the germline V gene, CDR1 is MGHRA and CDR2 is YSYEKL. The ends were cut back, 0 bases at V and 7 bases at J, with 9 bases in the middle. The CDR3 is made up of 13 amino acids. CDR3 sequence: CASSQDNRGGYTF. CDR3 nucleotide sequence: TGCGCCAGCAGCCAAGATAATAGGGGTGGCTACACCTTC.

The J gene is TRBJ1-1, the V gene TRBV5-1; possibly TRBD1 for D (5 bases). The CDR3 spans 16 residues. Trimming pared 4 bases from V and 4 bases from J, leaving 20 bases between. The germline V gene has CDR1 SGHRS and CDR2 YFSETQ. CDR3 sequence (DNA): TGCGCCAGCAGCCACCAGGGTACAGGCGCCAGCACTGAAGCTTTCTTT. Amino acids: CASSHQGTGASTEAFF.

To note about this clone: Other DNA sequences in the same sample also yield this CDR3. This sequence joins TRBV5-8 and TRBJ1-4; a weak D match, TRBD1 (6 bases). Germline CDR1 and CDR2: SGHTS and YDEGEE. This CDR3 comprises 14 residues. The V end was cut by 2 bases, the J end by 7 bases, with 12 bases between. The CDR3 sequence: CASSLARGGEKLFF. In DNA form, the CDR3 reads TGTGCCAGCAGCTTAGCCAGGGGCGGTGAAAAACTGTTTTTT.

The chain links TRBV14 to TRBJ1-2; D uncertain. This CDR3 comprises 15 residues. Between the trimmed V and J ends, which lost 1 base and 2 bases, there was a span of 11 bases. CDR1 is SGHDN and CDR2 is FVKESK in the germline V gene. CDR3 in DNA: TGTGCCAGCAGCCAAGTGGGTGGGCAGAACTATGGCTACACCTTC. Its translation is CASSQVGGQNYGYTF.